These 18 T cell receptor beta chains share one sample of origin, sequenced in a study of blood T cell repertoires in COVID-19. Profiling relied on immunoSEQ multiplex PCR, and the TCRdb table lists in-frame clones only, not all of them. The sample includes under 300,000 clones, more than 75% of them seen just once. The source material was peripheral blood. These receptors were taken from a woman in her sixties or seventies with active or convalescent COVID-19.

The V call is TRBV24-1, the J call TRBJ1-5; 9 bases are shared with TRBD1. Trimming cost V 4 bases and J 4 bases; bases outside gene matches: 7. This CDR3 has 16 residues. Germline CDR1 is KGHDR and CDR2 is SFDVKD. This CDR3 reads CATSDPGQGPNQPQHF. Written as DNA, the CDR3 is TGTGCCACCAGTGACCCCGGACAGGGGCCAAATCAGCCCCAGCATTTT.

V usage is TRBV24-1 and J usage is TRBJ2-1, with TRBD2 matching 9 bases. The ends lost 7 bases at V and 6 bases at J; junction bases unmatched: 9. The CDR3 runs to 15 residues. The V gene's germline CDR1 is KGHDR and CDR2 SFDVKD. CDR3 coding DNA: TGTGCCACCAGCGCGGGGGGGTATAAGGGCAATGAGCAGTTCTTC. This gives the protein CATSAGGYKGNEQFF.

This clone was counted a single time. J is TRBJ1-5 and V is TRBV6-5, with TRBD1 as a possible D gene (6 bases). CDR1 and CDR2 from the germline V gene are MNHEY and SVGAGI. This CDR3 spans 15 amino acids. The germline V and J ends were trimmed by 2 bases and 9 bases, with 17 bases remaining between them. The CDR3 region has the DNA TGTGCCAGCAGTTACCTTCGCCCAGGGGACGGGCCCCAGCATTTT. It is translated as CASSYLRPGDGPQHF.

The rearrangement uses TRBV7-6 and TRBJ2-6; no reliable D call. V was cut by 6 bases and J by 0 bases, with 15 bases left in between. The CDR3 totals 17 residues. The V gene's germline CDR1 is SGHVS and CDR2 FNYEAQ. CDR3 amino acids: CASSPPFQASGANVLTF. The CDR3 DNA follows: TGTGCCAGCAGTCCTCCCTTTCAGGCCTCTGGGGCCAACGTCCTGACTTTC.

This clone was detected only a few times. The chain employs TRBV4-3 and TRBJ2-7; the D is unclear. The CDR3 loop spans 14 amino acids. V was clipped by 1 base and J by 1 base, with 8 bases between them. CDR1 and CDR2 from the germline V gene are LGHNA and YSLEER. The CDR3 protein is CASSQALDSYEQYF. The DNA of the CDR3 is TGCGCCAGCAGCCAAGCTCTAGATTCCTACGAGCAGTACTTC.

The sample holds a few counts of this clone. V is TRBV29-1 and J is TRBJ1-1; no firm D call. The CDR3 is 11 amino acids. Germline CDR1 reads SQVTM; CDR2 reads ANQGSEA. The V and J ends lost 4 bases and 8 bases respectively, with 11 bases between them. The DNA of the CDR3 is TGCAGCGTTGTTCTCGGCGGAGAAGCTTTCTTT. Translated: CSVVLGGEAFF.

The chain links TRBV5-4 to TRBJ1-2; a possible D gene is TRBD1 (6 bases). Germline values: CDR1 SGHNT, CDR2 YYREEE (reference sequence). The CDR3 has 14 amino acids. The V gene lost 1 base and the J gene lost 4 bases, with 11 bases spanning the gap. The CDR3 DNA reads as TGTGCCAGCAGCTTGTCTGGGACAATCTATGGCTACACCTTC. Its translation: CASSLSGTIYGYTF.

As DNA, the CDR3 is TGTGCCAGCAGCCCTTTGTGGGCAGTAGACACTGAAGCTTTCTTT. Translation gives CASSPLWAVDTEAFF. The gene calls are TRBV6-6 and TRBJ1-1; D not resolved. Trimming took 6 bases from V and 3 from J, leaving 17 bases between them. This CDR3 has 15 amino acids. From germline, CDR1 is MNHNY and CDR2 SVGAGI (reference sequence).

This clone was detected only once. The J gene is TRBJ1-2, the V gene TRBV18; D gene ambiguous. The V end lost 3 bases, the J end lost 4 bases, and 9 bases lay between the germline ends. CDR1 and CDR2 (germline): KGHSH, LQKENI. The CDR3 totals 13 residues. The CDR3 DNA is TGTGCCAGCTCACCGGATAGGAGCTATGGCTACACCTTC. Protein product: CASSPDRSYGYTF.

The chain carries TRBV6-1 and TRBJ2-3, with 11 nucleotides matching TRBD2. Germline lookup yields CDR1 MNHNS and CDR2 SASEGT. This CDR3 spans 16 amino acids. J gave up 3 bases and V 4 bases, and 6 bases lay outside the gene matches. The CDR3 is CASSVGGTSGTDTQYF. As DNA, the CDR3 is TGTGCCAGCAGTGTAGGCGGGACTAGCGGAACAGATACGCAGTATTTT.

The chain combines TRBV21-1 with TRBJ1-1; TRBD1 is taken as the D call from the table, unchecked against the DNA. TRBV21-1 represents a pseudogene. There are 15 residues in the CDR3. As DNA, the CDR3 is TGTGCCAGCAGCAAAGCAGCGACAGGGGCGGGCGAAGCTTTCTTT. Its protein is CASSKAATGAGEAFF.

The V call is TRBV7-3, the J call TRBJ2-3; 8 positions match TRBD2. The ends lost 0 bases at V and 3 bases at J; junction bases unmatched: 2. Germline values: CDR1 SGHTA, CDR2 FQGTGA. This CDR3 spans 15 amino acids. The CDR3 is CASSLTGRETDTQYF. The CDR3 coding sequence is TGTGCCAGCAGCTTAACCGGGAGGGAAACAGATACGCAGTATTTT.

This clone was observed once. The gene calls are TRBV24-1 and TRBJ1-5; TRBD1 aligns across 7 bases. Germline CDR1 and CDR2: KGHDR and SFDVKD. The CDR3 is 17 residues long. Trimming at V came to 4 bases and at J to 4 bases, leaving 12 bases not matched to a gene. The CDR3 bases are TGTGCCACCAGTGACACAGACAGGGTAGGTTCGAATCAGCCCCAGCATTTT. This encodes CATSDTDRVGSNQPQHF.

The rearrangement uses TRBV11-2 and TRBJ1-6; 8 positions match TRBD1. CDR3 size: 13 residues. Trimming removed 3 bases from V and 15 bases from J; junction bases left unmatched: 7. Per germline, CDR1 SGHAT and CDR2 FQNNGV. The DNA for the CDR3 is TGTGCCAGCAGCTTCGGACAGGGCCAGGACCTCCACTTT. Its protein product is CASSFGQGQDLHF.

This clone has more than one count but fewer than ten. The chain uses TRBV24-1 and TRBJ1-1; D is unclear. The germline CDR1 and CDR2 sequences are KGHDR and SFDVKD. Trimming cost V 3 bases and J 4 bases, with 14 bases left between them. CDR3 length: 15 residues. CDR3 sequence (DNA): TGTGCCACCAGTGATCATAGGGCGGGGAGCACTGAAGCTTTCTTT. Encoded protein: CATSDHRAGSTEAFF.

V usage is TRBV6-1 and J usage is TRBJ1-2; D is perhaps TRBD1 (6 bases). CDR1 is MNHNS, CDR2 SASEGT, per germline. This CDR3 comprises 13 residues. V gave up 2 bases and J gave up 5 bases, with 9 bases separating them. CDR3 residues: CASSEFTGYGYTF. The CDR3 DNA reads TGTGCCAGCAGTGAATTTACAGGGTATGGCTACACCTTC.

The chain links TRBV3-1 (or the pseudogene TRBV3-2) to TRBJ2-1, with D perhaps matching TRBD1 (5 bases). V was shortened by 1 base and J by 8 bases, with 6 bases between the two germline ends. This CDR3 contains 12 residues. Germline assignment: CDR1 LGHDT and CDR2 YNNKEL (reference sequence). CDR3 amino acids: CASSQGGDEQFF. The DNA of the CDR3 is TGTGCCAGCAGCCAAGGGGGCGATGAGCAGTTCTTC.

The J gene is TRBJ2-7, the V gene TRBV5-5, with D maybe TRBD1 (6 bases). This CDR3 has 13 amino acids. Germline V gives CDR1 SGHKS, CDR2 YYEKEE (reference sequence). Trimming took off 0 bases at V and 6 bases at J, with 10 bases between the two ends. The CDR3 protein is CASSLAAGVEQYF. The CDR3 DNA reads as TGTGCCAGCAGCTTGGCCGCAGGGGTCGAGCAGTACTTC.